This TCR beta chain was recovered during a study of blood T cell repertoires in COVID-19. Germline CDR1 reads SNHLY; CDR2 reads FYNNEI. V lost 5 bases and J lost 4, with 14 bases in between. CDR3 length: 14 residues. In the authors' workflow: How many nucleated cells were present was estimated from reference gene primer amplification. The data were produced by immunoSEQ multiplex PCR, yet TCRdb's version contains in-frame clones alone and is incomplete. Clone size and the V and J calls come from that table; the DNA yielded D and trimming. The sample records about 17,000 clones, roughly 81% being singletons.

This receptor was identified in a man aged 55-75 years with acute or convalescent COVID-19. Sequencing was done on a sample of peripheral blood. The chain employs TRBV2 and TRBJ1-2; TRBD1 might be the D (5 bases). This CDR3 is CASSQDRASYGYTF. CDR3 nucleotide sequence: TGTGCCAGCAGTCAAGACAGAGCTTCCTATGGCTACACCTTC. Supplemented by reference TRBV2 and TRBJ1-2, the full variable domain reads EPEVTQTPSHQVTQMGQEVILRCVPISNHLYFYWYRQILGQKVEFLVSFYNNEISEKSEIFDDQFSVERPDGSNFTLKIRSTKLEDSAMYFCASSQDRASYGYTFGSGTRLTVV.